This section outlines one T cell receptor (beta chain) sequence together with its context. Its specificity is unknown. The sorted-subset replicate PCRs were given around 200 ng DNA, which is about 30,000 T cell genomes. Under the authors' procedure: Filtering differed since immunoSEQ provided only junctions, with no quality scores. Some clones are missing from TCRdb's copy, which holds only in-frame ones; the method was immunoSEQ multiplex PCR. V, J and clone size are taken as reported in that table, and D and trimming were inferred from the DNA itself. There are under 2.5 million clones in the sample; just under 95% occur only once, and approximately 0.41% lies in the top ten. This CDR3 spans 17 amino acids. V gave up 5 bases and J gave up 4 bases; unmatched junction bases: 13. Germline CDR1 is SGHTA and CDR2 is FQGTGA. This record belongs to a study of shared clonotypes between healthy human individuals.

Study results and caveats: Inspection by rarefaction showed sorted-subset sequencing to be incomplete despite large depth. Naive CD4 clonotypes overlapped across a handful of donors at roughly 4.5%.

Material: naive CD4+ T cells from PBMCs. Documented subset: CD45RA+ positively selected. The rearrangement joins TRBV7-3 to TRBJ2-3; 9 nucleotides agree with TRBD1. This clonotype originated in a man between 18 and 29 years old in good health. Some clones in this sample may be carry-over from other donors' samples. The CDR3 loop is CASSPRRGTGTPDTQYF. DNA of the CDR3: TGTGCCAGCAGCCCCAGAAGGGGGACAGGGACGCCAGATACGCAGTATTTT.